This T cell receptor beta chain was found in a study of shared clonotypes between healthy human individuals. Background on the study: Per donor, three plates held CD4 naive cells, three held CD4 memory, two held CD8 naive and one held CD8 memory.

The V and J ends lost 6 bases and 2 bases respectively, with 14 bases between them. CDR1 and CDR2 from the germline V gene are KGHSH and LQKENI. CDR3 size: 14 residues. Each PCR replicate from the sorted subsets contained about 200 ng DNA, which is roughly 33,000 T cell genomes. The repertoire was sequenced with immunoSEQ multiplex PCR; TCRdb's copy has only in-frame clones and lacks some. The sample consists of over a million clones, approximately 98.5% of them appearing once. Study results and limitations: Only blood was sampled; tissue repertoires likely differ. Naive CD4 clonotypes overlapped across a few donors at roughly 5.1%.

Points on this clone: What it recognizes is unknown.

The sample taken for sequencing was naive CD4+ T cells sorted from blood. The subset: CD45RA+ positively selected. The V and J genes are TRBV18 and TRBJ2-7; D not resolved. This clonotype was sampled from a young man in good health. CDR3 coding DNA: TGTGCCAGCTCCTCAATGGCTCACCCCTACGAGCAGTACTTC. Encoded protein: CASSSMAHPYEQYF.